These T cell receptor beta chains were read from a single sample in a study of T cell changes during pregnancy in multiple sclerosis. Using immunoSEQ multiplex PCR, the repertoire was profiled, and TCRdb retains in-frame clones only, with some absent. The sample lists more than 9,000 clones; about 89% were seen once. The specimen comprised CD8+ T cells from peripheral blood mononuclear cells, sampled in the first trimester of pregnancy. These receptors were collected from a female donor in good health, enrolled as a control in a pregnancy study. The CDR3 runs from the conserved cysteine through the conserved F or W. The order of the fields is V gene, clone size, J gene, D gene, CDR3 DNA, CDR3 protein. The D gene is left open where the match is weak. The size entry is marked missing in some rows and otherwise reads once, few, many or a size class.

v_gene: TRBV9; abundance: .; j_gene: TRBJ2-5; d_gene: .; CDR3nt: TGTGCCAGCAGCGTCGGACAGTCCCAAGAGACCCAGTACTTC; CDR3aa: CASSVGQSQETQYF
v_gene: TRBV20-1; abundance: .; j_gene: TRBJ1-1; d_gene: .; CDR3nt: TGCAGTGCACGGGACTACGAAGCTTTCTTT; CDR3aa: CSARDYEAFF
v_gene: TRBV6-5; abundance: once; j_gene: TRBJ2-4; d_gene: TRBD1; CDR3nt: TGTGCCAGCAGTTACTCAGGACAGGGGGTCAACATTCAGTACTTC; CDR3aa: CASSYSGQGVNIQYF
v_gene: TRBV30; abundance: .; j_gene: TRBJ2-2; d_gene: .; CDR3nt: TGTGCCTGGTCCGGACAGAACCTCGCGAACACCGGGGAGCTGTTTTTT; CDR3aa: CAWSGQNLANTGELFF
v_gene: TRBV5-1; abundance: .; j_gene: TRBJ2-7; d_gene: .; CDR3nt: TGCGCCAGCAGCTTGGAGGTTCAGGCCTACGAGCAGTACTTC; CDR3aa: CASSLEVQAYEQYF
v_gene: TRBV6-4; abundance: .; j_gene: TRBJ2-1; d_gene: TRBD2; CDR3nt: TGTGCCAGCAGTGACTCCGGGACTAGCTCCTACAATGAGCAGTTCTTC; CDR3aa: CASSDSGTSSYNEQFF
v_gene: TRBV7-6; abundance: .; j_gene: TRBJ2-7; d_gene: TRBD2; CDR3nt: TGTGCCAGCAGCGCTGGGACTAGCGGGGCTTACGAGCAGTACTTC; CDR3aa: CASSAGTSGAYEQYF
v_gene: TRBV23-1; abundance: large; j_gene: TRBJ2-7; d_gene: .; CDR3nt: TGCGCCAGCAGTCAAATCGACAGGTGGTGGTACGAGCAGTACTTC; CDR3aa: CASSQIDRWWYEQYF
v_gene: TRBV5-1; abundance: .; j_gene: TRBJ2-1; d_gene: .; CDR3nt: TGCGCCAGCAGCCCATCAGGCGAGCAGTTCTTC; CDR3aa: CASSPSGEQFF
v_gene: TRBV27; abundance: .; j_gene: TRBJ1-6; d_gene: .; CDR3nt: TGTGCCAGCAGTTCATCCCCCCCTCACGGGTACGAGTCACCCCTCCACTTT; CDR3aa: CASSSSPPHGYESPLHF
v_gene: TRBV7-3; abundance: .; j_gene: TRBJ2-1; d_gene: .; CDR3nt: TGTGCCAGCAGTCTCTACTCGGGGGACGGCAATGAGCAGTTCTTC; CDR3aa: CASSLYSGDGNEQFF
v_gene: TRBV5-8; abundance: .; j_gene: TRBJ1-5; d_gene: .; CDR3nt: TGTGCCAGCAGCTCCCTGACAGTTGGTGGTCATCAGCCCCAGCATTTT; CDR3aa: CASSSLTVGGHQPQHF
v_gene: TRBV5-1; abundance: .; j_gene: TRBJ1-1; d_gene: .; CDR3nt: TGCGCCAGCAGCTTGGCCCCAGATAACACTGAAGCTTTCTTT; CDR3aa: CASSLAPDNTEAFF
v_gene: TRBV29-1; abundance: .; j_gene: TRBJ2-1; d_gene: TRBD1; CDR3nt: TGCAGCGTTGCGACAGGGTTTAGCAATGAGCAGTTCTTC; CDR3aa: CSVATGFSNEQFF
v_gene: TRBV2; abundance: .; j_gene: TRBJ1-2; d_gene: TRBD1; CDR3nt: TGTGCCAGCGGGGGACAGGGGGCAGATGGCTACACCTTC; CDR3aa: CASGGQGADGYTF
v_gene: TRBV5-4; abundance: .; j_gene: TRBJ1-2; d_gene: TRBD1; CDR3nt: TGTGCCAGCAGCGCCGGACAGGGGGCTGACGGCTACACCTTC; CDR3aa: CASSAGQGADGYTF
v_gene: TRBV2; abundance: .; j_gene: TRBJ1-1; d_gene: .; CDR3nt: TGTGCCAGCCGTTTGAGGAACACTGAAGCTTTCTTT; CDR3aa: CASRLRNTEAFF
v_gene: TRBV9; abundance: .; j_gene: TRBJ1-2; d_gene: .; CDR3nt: TGTGCCAGCAGCCAAACCCCCCTTACAGCTAACTATGGCTACACCTTC; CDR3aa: CASSQTPLTANYGYTF
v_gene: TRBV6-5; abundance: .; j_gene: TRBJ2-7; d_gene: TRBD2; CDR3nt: TGTGCCAGCAGCCTGGGGGGGGACGAGCAGTACTTC; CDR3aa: CASSLGGDEQYF
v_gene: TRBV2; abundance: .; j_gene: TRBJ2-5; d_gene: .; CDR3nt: TGTGCCAGCAGTGATGGACAATACCAAGAGACCCAGTACTTC; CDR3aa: CASSDGQYQETQYF
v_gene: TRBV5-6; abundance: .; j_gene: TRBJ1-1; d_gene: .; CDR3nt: TGTGCCAGCAGCCCGGTAAGGGGTGAAGCTTTCTTT; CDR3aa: CASSPVRGEAFF
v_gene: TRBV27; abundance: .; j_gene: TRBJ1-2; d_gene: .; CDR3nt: TGTGCCAGCAGTTCCTCTAACTATGGCTACACCTTC; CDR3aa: CASSSSNYGYTF
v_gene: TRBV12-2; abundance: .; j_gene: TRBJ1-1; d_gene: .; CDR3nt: TGTGCAAAAAGGGGGGACAGGAACACTGAAGCTTTCTTT; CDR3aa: CAKRGDRNTEAFF
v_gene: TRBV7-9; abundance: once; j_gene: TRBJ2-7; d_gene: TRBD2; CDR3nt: TGTGCCAGCAGCTTAGCGTTGACTAGCCCGACCTACGAGCAGTACTTC; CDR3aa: CASSLALTSPTYEQYF
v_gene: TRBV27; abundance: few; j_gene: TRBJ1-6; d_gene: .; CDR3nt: TGTGCCAGCGCCGACAGGCCACCCCTCCACTTT; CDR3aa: CASADRPPLHF
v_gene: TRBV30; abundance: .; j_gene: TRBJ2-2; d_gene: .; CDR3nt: TGTGCCTGGAGTGTACCCGGGGGACACACCGGGGAGCTGTTTTTT; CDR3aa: CAWSVPGGHTGELFF
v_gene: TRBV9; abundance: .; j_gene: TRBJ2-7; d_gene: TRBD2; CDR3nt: TGTGCCAGCAGCCTCGCGAGCGGGGGGGCGTACGAGCAGTACTTC; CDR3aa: CASSLASGGAYEQYF
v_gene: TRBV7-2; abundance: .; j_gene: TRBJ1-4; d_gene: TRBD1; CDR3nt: TGTGCCAGCCGTCGGGGACAGACGAATGAAAAACTGTTTTTT; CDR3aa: CASRRGQTNEKLFF
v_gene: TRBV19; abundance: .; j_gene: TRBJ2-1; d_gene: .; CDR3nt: TGTGCCAGTAGTATAGATCAGGGAGGCGCTGGGAGCAATGAGCAGTTCTTC; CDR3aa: CASSIDQGGAGSNEQFF
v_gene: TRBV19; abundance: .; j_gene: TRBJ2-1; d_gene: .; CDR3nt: TGTGCCAGTAGTATAGATCAGGGAGGGGGGGACAATGAGCAGTTCTTC; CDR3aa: CASSIDQGGGDNEQFF
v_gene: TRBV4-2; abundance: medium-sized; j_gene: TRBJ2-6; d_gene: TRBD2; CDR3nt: TGTGCCAGCAGCCAAGATGGGGGGGCTGGGGCCAACGTCCTGACTTTC; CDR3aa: CASSQDGGAGANVLTF
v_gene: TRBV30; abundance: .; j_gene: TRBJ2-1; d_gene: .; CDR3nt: TGTGCCTGGAGTCGTAGCGCTGAGCAGTTCTTC; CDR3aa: CAWSRSAEQFF
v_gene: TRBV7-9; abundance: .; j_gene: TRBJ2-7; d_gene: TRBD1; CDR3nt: TGTGCCAGCAGTCCCCGGACAGGGGACTACGAGCAGTACTTC; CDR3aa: CASSPRTGDYEQYF
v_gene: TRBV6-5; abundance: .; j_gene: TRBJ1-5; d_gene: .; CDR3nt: TGTGCCAGCAGTTCGATCCCACCGGCGGGCAATCAGCCCCAGCATTTT; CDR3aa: CASSSIPPAGNQPQHF
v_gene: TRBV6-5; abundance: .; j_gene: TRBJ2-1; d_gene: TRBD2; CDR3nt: TGTGCCAGCAGTTCCGGGACTAGCGGGGGCAATGAGCAGTTCTTC; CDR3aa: CASSSGTSGGNEQFF
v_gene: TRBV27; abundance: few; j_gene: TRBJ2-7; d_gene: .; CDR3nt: TGTGCCAGCAGTTCCGGACAGATCACAGAGCAGTACTTC; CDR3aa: CASSSGQITEQYF
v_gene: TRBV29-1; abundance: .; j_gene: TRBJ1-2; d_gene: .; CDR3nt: TGCAGCGTTGAAATCGGGCAGGGTGTCATCTATGGCTACACCTTC; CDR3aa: CSVEIGQGVIYGYTF
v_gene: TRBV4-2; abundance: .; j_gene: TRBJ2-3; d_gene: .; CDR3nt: TGTGCCAGCAGCCAATCCCTGGATACGCAGTATTTT; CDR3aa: CASSQSLDTQYF